This entry is about one T cell receptor beta chain. As handled by the study authors: Reference gene primer amplification yielded estimated nucleated cell counts. The protocol was immunoSEQ multiplex PCR, while the TCRdb copy is restricted to in-frame clones and leaves out a portion. The V and J calls and clone size were taken over from that table, and D and trimming were inferred from the DNA. The sample includes about 300,000 clones, approximately 90% seen only once; the top ten take roughly 5.9%. The data were taken from a study of blood T cell repertoires in COVID-19. Looking at the study overall: PBMCs, B-cell-depleted T cells, or T cells provided the cDNA or gDNA that made up the material.

CDR3 size: 15 residues. Germline values: CDR1 LNHDA, CDR2 SQIVND (reference sequence). The V gene end was trimmed by 6 bases and the J gene end by 7 bases; junction bases not matched to a gene: 8. Those enrolled in Seattle joined during active infection and were followed longitudinally afterward. This chain uses TRBV19 with TRBJ1-4; 10 nucleotides match TRBD1. Sequenced: peripheral blood. The receptor was isolated from a woman between 50 and 59 years old with COVID-19, enrolled during active disease. For the CDR3, the DNA is TGTGCCAGTAGGCAAGACAGGGGGCGCCTTGAAAAACTGTTTTTT. Residues: CASRQDRGRLEKLFF.